This T cell receptor (beta chain) was captured in a study of vaccination effects on CD4 cells after COVID-19. Scientists isolated CD4+ T cells after an approximately 11-day culture period ended. SARS-CoV-2 infection was confirmed by PCR in the person between March and December 2020. IL-2 medium took the place of half the medium on both days 3 and 7. General study results and limits: Substantial clonal contraction characterized both infection- and vaccine-induced clones late after vaccination. Convalescents' spike-reactive clones after vaccination were mainly made up of new clones that the vaccine induced.

To note about this clone: The antigen remains undetermined.

TCRdb's table, derived via immunoSEQ multiplex PCR, lists solely in-frame clones and lacks some. The data hold tens of thousands of clones, with 60% to 85% observed a single time. Germline V gives CDR1 LNHDA, CDR2 SQIVND (reference sequence). This CDR3 spans 15 amino acids. Between the trimmed V and J ends, which lost 6 bases and 4 bases, there was a span of 19 bases. The specimen comprised CD4+ T cells from PBMCs cultured without peptide, sampled before COVID-19 vaccination. This TCR was sampled from a human donor who had a prior SARS-CoV-2 infection. The chain links TRBV19 to TRBJ2-7; D possibly corresponds to TRBD1 (6 bases). The CDR3 DNA is TGTGCCAGTAGACCCAGGGGTGGGGGTTTTTACGAGCAGTACTTC. This translates into CASRPRGGGFYEQYF.